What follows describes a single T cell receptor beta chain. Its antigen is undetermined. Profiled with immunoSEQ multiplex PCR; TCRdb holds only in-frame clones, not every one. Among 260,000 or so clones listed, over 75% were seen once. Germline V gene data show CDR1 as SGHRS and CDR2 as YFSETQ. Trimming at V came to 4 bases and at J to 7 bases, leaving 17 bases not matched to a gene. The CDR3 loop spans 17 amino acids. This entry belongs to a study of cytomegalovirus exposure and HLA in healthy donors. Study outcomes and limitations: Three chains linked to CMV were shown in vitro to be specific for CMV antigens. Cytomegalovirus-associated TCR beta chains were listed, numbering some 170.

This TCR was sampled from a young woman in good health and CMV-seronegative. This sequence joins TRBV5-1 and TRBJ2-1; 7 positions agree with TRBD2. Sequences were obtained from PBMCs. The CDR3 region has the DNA TGCGCCAGCAGCCCTCTTCCGGGGGAGGGATCATCGAATGAGCAGTTCTTC. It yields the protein CASSPLPGEGSSNEQFF.